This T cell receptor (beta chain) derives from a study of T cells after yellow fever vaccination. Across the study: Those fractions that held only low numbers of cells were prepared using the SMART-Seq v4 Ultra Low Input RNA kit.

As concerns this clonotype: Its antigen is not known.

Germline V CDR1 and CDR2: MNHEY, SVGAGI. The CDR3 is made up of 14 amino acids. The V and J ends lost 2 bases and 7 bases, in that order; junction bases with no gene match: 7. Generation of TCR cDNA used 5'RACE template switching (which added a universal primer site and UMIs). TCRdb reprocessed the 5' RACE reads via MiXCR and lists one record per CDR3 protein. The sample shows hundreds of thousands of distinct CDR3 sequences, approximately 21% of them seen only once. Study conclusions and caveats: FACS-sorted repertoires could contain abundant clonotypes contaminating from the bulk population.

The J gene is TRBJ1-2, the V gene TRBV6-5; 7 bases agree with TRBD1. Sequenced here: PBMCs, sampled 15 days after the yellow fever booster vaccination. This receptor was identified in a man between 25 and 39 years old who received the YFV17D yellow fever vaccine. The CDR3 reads CASSYRGQVAGYTF. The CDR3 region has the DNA TGTGCCAGCAGTTACAGGGGGCAGGTAGCTGGCTACACCTTC.